The 17 T cell receptor beta chains listed next were all sequenced from one sample in a study of early T cells in non-severe SARS-CoV-2 infection. Each CDR3 protein is one row after TCRdb ran MiXCR on the 5' RACE reads. Of around 60,000 distinct CDR3 sequences in the sample, about 13% are singletons; the top ten hold about 9.7%. Sequenced material: whole blood. These receptors were collected from an adult who was a healthcare worker with PCR-confirmed SARS-CoV-2 infection or an uninfected control (not recorded which).

This clonotype has at least ten counts. The rearrangement uses TRBV9 and TRBJ2-7; TRBD2 agrees at 8 bases. J was trimmed by 6 bases and V by 6 bases; bases with no gene match: 14. This CDR3 is built from 15 residues. CDR1 and CDR2 from the germline V gene are SGDLS and YYNGEE. CDR3 bases: TGTGCCAGCACCGAAAGCAGACTAGCGACCATCGAGCAGTACTTC. It yields the protein CASTESRLATIEQYF.

The chain couples TRBV20-1 to TRBJ2-2; perhaps D is TRBD1 or TRBD2 (6 bases each). CDR1 and CDR2 from the germline V gene are DFQATT and SNEGSKA (reference sequence). The CDR3 length is 15 residues. V was shortened by 0 bases and J by 6 bases, with 14 bases between the two germline ends. In nucleotides, the CDR3 is TGCAGTGCTAGAGATAGCTCGGGGGCCGCCGGGGAGCTGTTTTTT. This codes for CSARDSSGAAGELFF.

V is TRBV2 and J is TRBJ1-5, with TRBD1 matching over 9 bases. With V trimmed by 6 bases and J by 4 bases, 7 bases remained unmatched. The CDR3 extends over 15 amino acids. The V gene's germline CDR1 is SNHLY and CDR2 FYNNEI. The CDR3 DNA reads TGTGCCAGCAGACAGGGACAGGGAAGGAATCAGCCCCAGCATTTT. Its protein is CASRQGQGRNQPQHF.

This clonotype has ten or more counts. The chain joins TRBV7-2 to TRBJ2-7, with 9 bases identical to TRBD2. Germline V gene data show CDR1 as SGHTA and CDR2 as FQGNSA. The V and J ends lost 4 bases and 9 bases, in that order; junction bases with no gene match: 13. This CDR3 region has 15 residues. In DNA form, the CDR3 reads TGTGCCAGCAGCTCCGCTTTAGGTAGCGGGGGCTTGCAGTACTTC. Protein sequence: CASSSALGSGGLQYF.

There are many counts of this clonotype. The chain uses TRBV27 and TRBJ2-3, with TRBD2 identical over 15 bases. The ends lost 4 bases at V and 3 bases at J; junction bases unmatched: 5. Germline loops: CDR1 MNHEY, CDR2 SMNVEV (reference sequence). The CDR3 contains 17 residues. The CDR3 loop is CASSSLGTSGGTDTQYF. DNA for the CDR3: TGTGCCAGCAGTTCCCTCGGGACTAGCGGGGGGACAGATACGCAGTATTTT.

This clonotype showed up many times. The chain links TRBV15 to TRBJ1-1; D call uncertain. V lost 0 bases to trimming and J lost 6 bases, with 8 bases between them. This CDR3 region has 13 residues. Germline V gene sequence: CDR1 LNHNV, CDR2 YYDKDF (reference sequence). CDR3: CATSRDWVPEAFF. The CDR3, as DNA: TGTGCCACCAGCAGAGATTGGGTCCCTGAAGCTTTCTTT.

V usage is TRBV7-2 and J usage is TRBJ1-2, with D tentatively TRBD1 (5 bases). The CDR3 sequence is 14 residues long. Trimming cost V 1 base and J 2 bases, with 8 bases left between them. Germline values: CDR1 SGHTA, CDR2 FQGNSA. CDR3 loop: CASSLGGENYGYTF. CDR3 nucleotide sequence: TGTGCCAGCAGCTTAGGAGGGGAGAACTATGGCTACACCTTC.

This clonotype was detected only a few times. This chain joins TRBV7-2 and TRBJ1-5; D gene uncertain. Per germline, CDR1 SGHTA and CDR2 FQGNSA. The CDR3 spans 13 residues. V lost 5 bases and J 5 bases, leaving 10 bases between the germline ends. CDR3: CASSTRRDQPQHF. The DNA of the CDR3 is TGTGCCAGCAGCACAAGGAGAGATCAGCCCCAGCATTTT.

The chain has TRBV6-5 and TRBJ1-2, with D perhaps TRBD1 (6 bases). This CDR3 region has 16 residues. Germline lookup yields CDR1 MNHEY and CDR2 SVGAGI. Trimming cost V 2 bases and J 3 bases, with 16 bases left between them. The CDR3 DNA sequence: TGTGCCAGCAGTTACGAGGCCCCCGGGACATACTATGGCTACACCTTC. It translates to CASSYEAPGTYYGYTF.

This clonotype was seen only a few times. V gene TRBV12-3 or TRBV12-4 combines with J gene TRBJ2-7; 7 bases are a match to TRBD1. Trimming took 6 bases from V and 0 from J; bases not matched to a gene: 5. CDR3 length: 14 amino acids. CDR3 DNA: TGTGCCAGCAGGGACAGGTCATCCTCCTACGAGCAGTACTTC. Encoded protein: CASRDRSSSYEQYF.

This clonotype showed up just a few times. The J gene is TRBJ2-1, the V gene TRBV28, with 10 bases identical to TRBD2. Germline loops: CDR1 MDHEN, CDR2 SYDVKM. The CDR3 extends over 15 amino acids. With V trimmed by 2 bases and J by 9 bases, 7 bases remained unmatched. The CDR3 DNA sequence: TGTGCCAGCAGTTTAGGACTAGCGGAGAGGGGTGAGCAGTTCTTC. Translating it yields CASSLGLAERGEQFF.

This clonotype has more than one count but fewer than ten. The chain employs TRBV11-1 and TRBJ2-1, with 12 bases aligning to TRBD2. The germline V gene has CDR1 SGHAT and CDR2 FQDESV (reference sequence). Trimming at V came to 5 bases and at J to 9 bases, leaving 17 bases not matched to a gene. This CDR3 has 18 residues. The CDR3 DNA sequence: TGTGCCAGCAGCCGAGCTCGACTAGCGGGAGCAAGAGAGGTTGAGCAGTTCTTC. Translation: CASSRARLAGAREVEQFF.

The chain has TRBV15 and TRBJ1-6; 9 positions agree with TRBD1. The CDR3 is 14 residues long. Trimming at V came to 5 bases and at J to 9 bases, leaving 5 bases not matched to a gene. Germline CDR1 reads LNHNV; CDR2 reads YYDKDF (reference sequence). Here the CDR3 DNA reads TGTGCCACCAGCCGGGACAGGGAAAGTTCACCCCTCCACTTT. It yields the protein CATSRDRESSPLHF.

This clonotype was seen at least ten times. The chain employs TRBV6-5 and TRBJ2-3, with D possibly being TRBD1 (7 bases). The CDR3 runs 17 residues. Trimming stripped 5 bases from V and 0 bases from J, with 18 bases between. CDR1 MNHEY and CDR2 SVGAGI come from the germline V gene. CDR3: CASSRRGTAASTDTQYF. The CDR3 DNA follows: TGTGCCAGCAGTCGGAGGGGGACAGCCGCTAGCACAGATACGCAGTATTTT.

The table lists this clonotype with many counts. CDR3 residues: CASSLSGAQPQHF. As DNA, the CDR3 is TGTGCCAGCAGCTTATCAGGGGCTCAGCCCCAGCATTTT. The chain uses TRBV11-2 and TRBJ1-5; the D gene is possibly TRBD1 (6 bases). The CDR3 sequence is 13 residues long. V shed 2 bases and J shed 6 bases, with 8 bases lying between them. The V gene's germline CDR1 is SGHAT and CDR2 FQNNGV.

This clonotype was recorded a few times. The chain has TRBV28 and TRBJ1-2; tentative D call: TRBD1 (5 bases). Germline values: CDR1 MDHEN, CDR2 SYDVKM. This CDR3 is built from 15 residues. Trimming took 6 bases from V and 3 from J, leaving 17 bases between them. CDR3 in DNA: TGTGCCAGCAGCCGACAGTTCGACAGCTACTATGGCTACACCTTC. Amino acid sequence: CASSRQFDSYYGYTF.

V and J are TRBV28 and TRBJ2-7; tentatively, D is TRBD1 (5 bases). V dropped 5 bases and J dropped 1 base, with 12 bases sitting between them. This CDR3 has 14 residues. The germline V gene encodes CDR1 MDHEN and CDR2 SYDVKM. The CDR3 protein is CASSPTGFSYEQYF. In DNA, the CDR3 is TGTGCCAGCAGTCCTACAGGTTTTTCCTACGAGCAGTACTTC.